Listed below are T cell receptor beta chains from one sample, sequenced in a study of T-cell memory formation after mild COVID-19. TCRdb processed the 5' RACE reads anew with MiXCR; each CDR3 protein has one entry. The sample contains hundreds of thousands of distinct CDR3 sequences, roughly 13% of which appear only once. The sample was PBMCs or a T cell subset sorted from them (not recorded which). The receptors stem from a man aged 18 to 30 who had mild COVID-19 (a few samples of this study predate the infection). Cell type and time point are not known. Both conserved end residues are trimmed from each CDR3.

v_gene: TRBV29-1; j_gene: TRBJ2-3; CDR3aa: SVGGADTQY
v_gene: TRBV7-3; j_gene: TRBJ2-5; CDR3aa: ASSLRMGFQETQY
v_gene: TRBV11-2; j_gene: TRBJ2-1; CDR3aa: ASSSLGGSYNEQF
v_gene: TRBV7-7; j_gene: TRBJ2-1; CDR3aa: ASSFGTSGRNEQF
v_gene: TRBV5-1; j_gene: TRBJ1-6; CDR3aa: ASSLNLDKRNSPLH
v_gene: TRBV10-3; j_gene: TRBJ1-3; CDR3aa: ASQREGSVGNTIY
v_gene: TRBV29-1; j_gene: TRBJ2-7; CDR3aa: SVEMRQGNSYEQY
v_gene: TRBV11-2; j_gene: TRBJ1-1; CDR3aa: ASSSDPSGTEAF
v_gene: TRBV1; j_gene: TRBJ2-4; CDR3aa: TSSPDRAKNIQY
v_gene: TRBV5-1; j_gene: TRBJ1-4; CDR3aa: ASSLHRGSEKLF
v_gene: TRBV19; j_gene: TRBJ1-2; CDR3aa: ASSMDRDYGYT
v_gene: TRBV2; j_gene: TRBJ1-3; CDR3aa: ASTQSGNTIY
v_gene: TRBV7-2; j_gene: TRBJ2-1; CDR3aa: ASSSVGSYNEQF
v_gene: TRBV28; j_gene: TRBJ2-3; CDR3aa: ASTHSVTQY
v_gene: TRBV29-1; j_gene: TRBJ1-2; CDR3aa: SARTGARSYT
v_gene: TRBV4-1; j_gene: TRBJ2-7; CDR3aa: ASSQEGLSDEQY
v_gene: TRBV9; j_gene: TRBJ2-5; CDR3aa: ASSGGTEETQY
v_gene: TRBV12-3/TRBV12-4; j_gene: TRBJ2-7; CDR3aa: ASSDLDRAGEQY
v_gene: TRBV4-1; j_gene: TRBJ2-7; CDR3aa: ASSSTFDRAYEQY
v_gene: TRBV20-1; j_gene: TRBJ2-7; CDR3aa: SAPGLVAEQY
v_gene: TRBV11-2; j_gene: TRBJ1-2; CDR3aa: ASTILAGGVRHGYT
v_gene: TRBV3-1; j_gene: TRBJ2-5; CDR3aa: ASSGGLVETQY
v_gene: TRBV3-1; j_gene: TRBJ1-4; CDR3aa: ASSPSQERQKLF
v_gene: TRBV6-2/TRBV6-3; j_gene: TRBJ2-2; CDR3aa: AGTDGTNTGELF
v_gene: TRBV28; j_gene: TRBJ2-3; CDR3aa: ASSLTQLLGAQY
v_gene: TRBV5-8; j_gene: TRBJ2-4; CDR3aa: ASSPRTGKLAKNIQY
v_gene: TRBV6-2/TRBV6-3; j_gene: TRBJ2-2; CDR3aa: ASSYWLGTGELF
v_gene: TRBV10-3; j_gene: TRBJ2-1; CDR3aa: ATSGGTYNEQF
v_gene: TRBV9; j_gene: TRBJ2-1; CDR3aa: ASSVVAGYYNEQF
v_gene: TRBV20-1; j_gene: TRBJ1-1; CDR3aa: SASGTEEAF
v_gene: TRBV7-2; j_gene: TRBJ2-3; CDR3aa: ASSLASSGAGADTQY
v_gene: TRBV20-1; j_gene: TRBJ2-3; CDR3aa: SARGSADTQY
v_gene: TRBV5-1; j_gene: TRBJ2-5; CDR3aa: ASRDFQETQY
v_gene: TRBV6-5; j_gene: TRBJ2-4; CDR3aa: ASSYSSKSHIQY
v_gene: TRBV3-1; j_gene: TRBJ2-2; CDR3aa: ASSPLAGGWTGELF
v_gene: TRBV6-2/TRBV6-3; j_gene: TRBJ1-6; CDR3aa: ASSRSWLNSPLH
v_gene: TRBV5-5; j_gene: TRBJ2-3; CDR3aa: ASSLKPPDIFTDTQY
v_gene: TRBV4-2; j_gene: TRBJ2-5; CDR3aa: ASSQGEVAGETQY
v_gene: TRBV28; j_gene: TRBJ2-3; CDR3aa: ASGPGQGFPDTQY
v_gene: TRBV6-2/TRBV6-3; j_gene: TRBJ1-2; CDR3aa: ASSSSPGYT
v_gene: TRBV7-9; j_gene: TRBJ1-2; CDR3aa: ASTKGDRAGGYT
v_gene: TRBV6-5; j_gene: TRBJ1-2; CDR3aa: ASSTSGQGMYGYT
v_gene: TRBV27; j_gene: TRBJ1-4; CDR3aa: ASSFRRQAQNEKLF
v_gene: TRBV9; j_gene: TRBJ2-1; CDR3aa: ASSVVPTPGLAGDNEQF
v_gene: TRBV7-2; j_gene: TRBJ1-1; CDR3aa: ASSTYNTEAF
v_gene: TRBV3-1; j_gene: TRBJ2-7; CDR3aa: ASSQEWAGVEQY
v_gene: TRBV3-1; j_gene: TRBJ2-5; CDR3aa: ASNRGIEETQY
v_gene: TRBV30; j_gene: TRBJ2-7; CDR3aa: AWSASGSEQY
v_gene: TRBV5-1; j_gene: TRBJ2-1; CDR3aa: ASRQLAGEKDEQF
v_gene: TRBV7-9; j_gene: TRBJ2-5; CDR3aa: ASSLVTGGRETQY
v_gene: TRBV5-1; j_gene: TRBJ2-5; CDR3aa: ASSGGPQETQY
v_gene: TRBV25-1; j_gene: TRBJ1-4; CDR3aa: ASSENPGRPNEKLF
v_gene: TRBV9; j_gene: TRBJ1-5; CDR3aa: ASSATGSDQPQH
v_gene: TRBV6-2/TRBV6-3; j_gene: TRBJ2-1; CDR3aa: ASSPTRFSYNEQF
v_gene: TRBV5-1; j_gene: TRBJ2-1; CDR3aa: ASSLLSRGEQF